The next 27 T cell receptor beta chains were all read from a single sample in a study of early T cells in non-severe SARS-CoV-2 infection. TCRdb itself ran the 5' RACE reads through MiXCR, one entry per CDR3 protein. The sample has 25,000 to 30,000 distinct CDR3 sequences; 5.1% are singletons. What was sequenced was whole blood. The receptors shown here come from an adult who was a healthcare worker with PCR-confirmed SARS-CoV-2 infection or an uninfected control (not recorded which).

The V call is TRBV19, the J call TRBJ2-1; D may be TRBD2 (6 bases). This CDR3 contains 14 residues. With 6 bases removed from V and 0 bases from J, the gap between germline ends came to 9 bases. Germline V gene data show CDR1 as LNHDA and CDR2 as SQIVND (reference sequence). The CDR3 loop is CASSRDFSYNEQFF. For the CDR3, the DNA is TGTGCCAGTAGCCGGGACTTCTCCTACAATGAGCAGTTCTTC.

This clonotype was detected only a few times. V and J are TRBV19 and TRBJ2-3; D might be TRBD2 (6 bases). Germline values: CDR1 LNHDA, CDR2 SQIVND (reference sequence). The CDR3 covers 17 residues. Trimming removed 1 base at V and 2 bases at J, with 16 bases between. The chain's CDR3 is CASSIGVADAFTDTQYF. As DNA, the CDR3 is TGTGCCAGTAGTATAGGAGTAGCGGATGCCTTCACAGATACGCAGTATTTT.

This clonotype was observed many times. The rearrangement links TRBV5-6 to TRBJ1-5; D remains ambiguous. The CDR3 has 17 amino acids. Germline lookup yields CDR1 SGHDT and CDR2 YYEEEE. Trimming removed 4 bases from V and 7 bases from J, with 24 bases in between. In nucleotides, the CDR3 is TGTGCCAGCAGCCTCCCCCTAGCTTGGGCGAGGAGGCAGCCCCAGCATTTT. This translates into CASSLPLAWARRQPQHF.

This clonotype has ten or more counts. The chain joins TRBV29-1 to TRBJ2-3; no reliable D call. The CDR3 loop spans 14 amino acids. With 7 bases removed from V and 2 bases from J, the gap between germline ends came to 16 bases. Germline V gene data show CDR1 as SQVTM and CDR2 as ANQGSEA. CDR3 amino acids: CSAQGAGATDTQYF. The CDR3 region has the DNA TGCAGCGCCCAAGGAGCTGGTGCCACAGATACGCAGTATTTT.

This clonotype has a count of ten or more. The gene calls are TRBV29-1 and TRBJ2-5, with TRBD1 matching over 8 bases. CDR3 length equals 15 residues. Trimming took 3 bases from V and 0 from J; bases not matched to a gene: 6. Germline V CDR1 and CDR2: SQVTM, ANQGSEA. CDR3 coding DNA: TGCAGCGTTGATCCGACAGGGGACTACCAAGAGACCCAGTACTTC. Protein product: CSVDPTGDYQETQYF.

This clonotype was recorded at least ten times. V and J are TRBV11-3 and TRBJ2-5; TRBD2 aligns across 11 bases. Germline V gene sequence: CDR1 SGHNT, CDR2 YENEEA. V dropped 5 bases and J dropped 7; count of bases not matched to a gene: 15. This CDR3 has 17 amino acids. The CDR3 spells CASSPQGLAALSGTQYF. CDR3 DNA: TGTGCCAGCAGCCCTCAGGGACTAGCGGCCCTCTCGGGGACCCAGTACTTC.

This clonotype was counted ten times or more. The CDR3 loop is CASSLDVGQKYNEQFF. Written as DNA, the CDR3 is TGTGCCAGCAGCTTAGATGTCGGACAGAAGTACAATGAGCAGTTCTTC. The J gene is TRBJ2-1, the V gene TRBV11-2; TRBD1 is a possible D gene (6 bases). Per the germline V gene, CDR1 is SGHAT and CDR2 is FQNNGV. Trimming stripped 0 bases from V and 4 bases from J, with 13 bases between. This CDR3 spans 16 amino acids.

The chain links TRBV3-1 to TRBJ1-1; TRBD1 aligns across 8 bases. CDR1 is LGHDT, CDR2 YNNKEL, per germline (reference sequence). J gave up 1 base and V 6 bases, and 7 bases lay outside the gene matches. The CDR3 extends over 15 amino acids. In DNA, the CDR3 is TGTGCCAGCAGGCGGACAGGGAGGGGGAACACTGAAGCTTTCTTT. As protein: CASRRTGRGNTEAFF.

The chain has TRBV3-1 and TRBJ1-1; D call uncertain. Trimming shortened V by 7 bases and J by 2 bases, and 14 bases separated the two germline ends. Germline V gene sequence: CDR1 LGHDT, CDR2 YNNKEL (reference sequence). The CDR3 spans 14 residues. CDR3 sequence: CASTSRGLNTEAFF. The CDR3 DNA reads as TGTGCCAGCACCTCAAGAGGGTTAAACACTGAAGCTTTCTTT.

The V and J genes are TRBV28 and TRBJ1-1; perhaps TRBD1 as D (6 bases). This CDR3 region has 14 residues. CDR1 and CDR2 from the germline V gene are MDHEN and SYDVKM. V lost 6 bases and J 6 bases, leaving 17 bases between the germline ends. The CDR3 sequence is CASRSPGTIAEAFF. In DNA, the CDR3 is TGTGCCAGCAGGTCCCCCGGGACAATAGCTGAAGCTTTCTTT.

By its share, this clonotype is medium-sized. The chain employs TRBV10-2 and TRBJ2-7; D gene uncertain. Germline V gene sequence: CDR1 WSHSY, CDR2 SAAADI. The V gene lost 2 bases and the J gene lost 0 bases, with 11 bases spanning the gap. The CDR3 runs 15 residues. CDR3 DNA: TGCGCCAGCAGTGAGATCGGGCAAAGCTCCTACGAGCAGTACTTC. Translating it yields CASSEIGQSSYEQYF.

This sequence joins TRBV10-3 and TRBJ1-2, with 8 bases aligning to TRBD1. The CDR3 extends over 13 amino acids. Looked up from germline, CDR1 is ENHRY and CDR2 is SYGVKD. The trim removed 10 bases at V and 7 bases at J, leaving 11 bases unmatched. CDR3 coding DNA: TGTGCCACCAGGACAGGGTGGGTGAGTGGCTACACCTTC. It encodes CATRTGWVSGYTF.

The chain employs TRBV7-8 and TRBJ2-7; 12 bases map to TRBD2. The trim removed 3 bases at V and 4 bases at J, leaving 7 bases unmatched. In germline, CDR1 is SGHVS, CDR2 FQNEAQ. This CDR3 comprises 16 residues. CDR3 residues: CASSLRLAGEEYEQYF. The CDR3 nucleotides are TGTGCCAGCAGCTTGCGACTAGCGGGAGAGGAGTACGAGCAGTACTTC.

The genes are TRBV29-1 and TRBJ2-5; TRBD1 matches 7 bases. Germline trimming cut 6 bases from V and 5 bases from J; bases unmatched to any gene: 6. The CDR3 covers 12 residues. Per germline, CDR1 SQVTM and CDR2 ANQGSEA. CDR3 in amino acids: CSVPTGAETQYF. The CDR3 coding sequence is TGCAGCGTACCTACAGGGGCCGAGACCCAGTACTTC. Variable domain in full (rest from reference TRBV29-1 and TRBJ2-5): SAVISQKPSRDICQRGTSLTIQCQVDSQVTMMFWYRQQPGQSLTLIATANQGSEATYESGFVIDKFPISRPNLTFSTLTVSNMSPEDSSIYLCSVPTGAETQYFGPGTRLLVL.

CDR3 amino acids: CASTEAPSGSTNEQFF. The DNA for the CDR3 is TGCGCCAGCACTGAAGCGCCTTCAGGGAGTACGAATGAGCAGTTCTTC. The rearrangement joins TRBV5-1 to TRBJ2-1; perhaps D is TRBD1 or TRBD2 (5 bases each). Trimming left V 6 bases short and J 7 bases short, with 23 bases between. Germline values: CDR1 SGHRS, CDR2 YFSETQ. CDR3 length: 16 residues.

This clonotype has only a few counts. The chain carries TRBV14 and TRBJ1-1, with TRBD1 matching over 9 bases. The ends lost 6 bases at V and 0 bases at J; junction bases unmatched: 8. In germline, CDR1 is SGHDN, CDR2 FVKESK. The CDR3 runs to 16 residues. CDR3 amino acids: CASRLSGQGLNTEAFF. The CDR3 DNA is TGTGCCAGCAGACTTTCGGGACAGGGTCTGAACACTGAAGCTTTCTTT.

A few counts support this clonotype. The chain combines TRBV5-5 with TRBJ1-1; D is perhaps TRBD1 (5 bases). Germline V gene lookup returns CDR1 SGHKS and CDR2 YYEKEE (reference sequence). V lost 4 bases and J lost 0, with 10 bases in between. CDR3 size: 14 residues. The CDR3 sequence: CASSLGLMNTEAFF. CDR3 nucleotides: TGTGCCAGCAGCCTGGGACTCATGAACACTGAAGCTTTCTTT.

The chain recombines TRBV5-1 with TRBJ2-2; unclear D gene. The germline V and J ends were trimmed by 4 bases and 3 bases, with 4 bases remaining between them. Germline V gene sequence: CDR1 SGHRS, CDR2 YFSETQ. CDR3 size: 12 residues. CDR3 sequence: CASSMDTGELFF. CDR3 bases: TGCGCCAGCAGCATGGACACCGGGGAGCTGTTTTTT.

J is TRBJ2-3 and V is TRBV11-1; D unclear. The CDR3 covers 15 residues. Per the germline V gene, CDR1 is SGHAT and CDR2 is FQDESV (reference sequence). V was pared by 2 bases and J by 6 bases, with 15 bases between. The CDR3: CASSLLGQSWDTQYF. The CDR3 coding sequence is TGTGCCAGCAGCTTATTGGGCCAGTCCTGGGATACGCAGTATTTT.

The chain uses TRBV14 and TRBJ2-4, with D possibly matching TRBD1 (6 bases). CDR3 length: 14 residues. Trimming cost V 4 bases and J 2 bases, with 9 bases left between them. Germline V lookup: CDR1 SGHDN, CDR2 FVKESK. The CDR3 spells CASSPGTPKNIQYF. The CDR3 nucleotides read TGTGCCAGCAGCCCGGGGACACCCAAAAACATTCAGTACTTC.

At least ten counts were recorded for this clonotype. This sequence joins TRBV3-1 and TRBJ2-7, with 7 bases matching TRBD2. There are 15 residues in the CDR3. The ends lost 4 bases at V and 4 bases at J; junction bases unmatched: 10. The germline V gene has CDR1 LGHDT and CDR2 YNNKEL (reference sequence). The CDR3 nucleotides are TGTGCCAGCAGCCTCCGACTAGCAATGTTGTACGAGCAGTACTTC. It codes for CASSLRLAMLYEQYF.

This clonotype appeared many times. The chain couples TRBV18 to TRBJ2-6; maybe TRBD1 (5 bases). Looked up from germline, CDR1 is KGHSH and CDR2 is LQKENI. V was trimmed by 3 bases and J by 0 bases, leaving 9 bases between them. This CDR3 comprises 16 residues. The CDR3 DNA reads as TGTGCCAGCTCACCTAAAGACAGCTCTGGGGCCAACGTCCTGACTTTC. Translated, it gives CASSPKDSSGANVLTF.

This clonotype was recorded at least ten times. The chain links TRBV2 to TRBJ2-1; a possible D gene is TRBD2 (6 bases). CDR3 length equals 16 residues. V shed 3 bases and J shed 6 bases, with 18 bases lying between them. The germline V gene encodes CDR1 SNHLY and CDR2 FYNNEI. The CDR3 here is CASSDSPGRGRNEQFF. The CDR3 DNA reads TGTGCCAGCAGTGATTCTCCCGGGAGAGGCCGCAATGAGCAGTTCTTC.

This clonotype is medium-sized. This chain uses TRBV5-1 with TRBJ1-6, with TRBD1 as a possible D gene (5 bases). In germline, CDR1 is SGHRS, CDR2 YFSETQ. This CDR3 is built from 14 residues. V lost 0 bases and J lost 9, with 10 bases in between. In DNA, the CDR3 is TGCGCCAGCAGCTTGGAGTCGAGGGGTTCACCCCTCCACTTT. Translating gives CASSLESRGSPLHF.

This clonotype was observed many times. The J gene is TRBJ2-7, the V gene TRBV29-1; 12 nucleotides agree with TRBD2. This CDR3 has 14 amino acids. Trimming at V came to 5 bases and at J to 3 bases, leaving 5 bases not matched to a gene. From germline, CDR1 is SQVTM and CDR2 ANQGSEA. CDR3 protein: CSVLWTSGIYEQYF. CDR3 in DNA: TGCAGCGTTTTGTGGACTAGCGGGATCTACGAGCAGTACTTC.

This clonotype was picked up a small number of times. The chain combines TRBV30 with TRBJ1-2; D might be TRBD1 (6 bases). V lost 8 bases, J lost 7 bases, and 17 bases lay in between. The germline CDR1 and CDR2 sequences are GTSNPN and SVGIG (reference sequence). This CDR3 spans 12 amino acids. In DNA form, the CDR3 reads TGTGCCGGAGAGGGGGGTGTTCGTGGCTACACCTTC. It codes for CAGEGGVRGYTF.

There are many counts of this clonotype. CDR3 DNA sequence: TGTGCCAGCAGCCCCGGGACTAGCGGGGGCCCGGAGCAGTTCTTC. This sequence encodes CASSPGTSGGPEQFF. V gene TRBV12-3 or TRBV12-4 combines with J gene TRBJ2-1; 14 bases are shared with TRBD2. V lost 6 bases to trimming and J lost 10 bases; unmatched junction nucleotides: 8. The CDR3 consists of 15 residues.